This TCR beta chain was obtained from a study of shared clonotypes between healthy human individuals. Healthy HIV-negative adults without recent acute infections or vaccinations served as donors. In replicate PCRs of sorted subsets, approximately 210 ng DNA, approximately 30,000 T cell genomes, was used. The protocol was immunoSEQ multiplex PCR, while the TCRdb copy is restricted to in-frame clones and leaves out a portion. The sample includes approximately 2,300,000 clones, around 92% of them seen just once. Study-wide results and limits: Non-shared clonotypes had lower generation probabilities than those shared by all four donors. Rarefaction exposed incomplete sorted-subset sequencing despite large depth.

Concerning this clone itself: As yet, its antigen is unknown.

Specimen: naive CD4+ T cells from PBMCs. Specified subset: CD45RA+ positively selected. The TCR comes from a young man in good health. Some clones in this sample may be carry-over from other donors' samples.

The CDR3 bases are TGTGCCAGCAGCCCCCAGACAGGGCCCCACGAGCAGTACTTC. Its translation is CASSPQTGPHEQYF. The rearrangement uses TRBV9 and TRBJ2-7; 7 positions agree with TRBD1. The germline gives CDR1 SGDLS, CDR2 YYNGEE. V was pared by 4 bases and J by 5 bases, with 9 bases of the junction left unmatched. CDR3 size: 14 residues.